What follows is one T cell receptor (beta chain) and its context. The record originates from a study of control samples from healthy donors and cancer patients. Germline V lookup: CDR1 MGHRA, CDR2 YSYEKL. Trimming removed 2 bases from V and 7 bases from J, with 9 bases in between. The CDR3 runs 13 residues. Data came from immunoSEQ multiplex PCR; TCRdb stores just in-frame clones and leaves some out. The data show about 94,000 clones, with less than 95% seen just once and over 3% held by the top ten. Sequencing was performed on blood. The clonotype was recovered from a woman younger than 30 in good health. The chain combines TRBV4-1 with TRBJ1-5; D is uncertain. The CDR3 DNA reads as TGCGCCAGCAGCCAAAACTTGTGGCAGCCCCAGCATTTT. Amino acid sequence: CASSQNLWQPQHF.